This record covers a single T cell receptor beta chain. Antigen: not known. V shed 5 bases and J shed 10 bases, with 5 bases lying between them. Germline CDR1 and CDR2: LNHDA and SQIVND (reference sequence). The CDR3 extends over 9 amino acids. This entry comes from a study of chemoradiotherapy in HPV16-positive cancers. Study findings and constraints: For HPV16-positive patients, expanding HPV-responsive T cells associated with longer recurrence-free survival. Candidate HPV-specific clones and E7-related TCR motifs grew in tumor during treatment. Functional assays defining HPV-specific T cells used only a couple of HPV16-positive patients.

Profiled with immunoSEQ multiplex PCR; TCRdb holds only in-frame clones, not every one. The repertoire consists of some 16,000 clones, with approximately 80% occurring once and the leading ten covering roughly a tenth. V usage is TRBV19 and J usage is TRBJ1-2; no firm D call. The receptor was derived from a human donor with HPV-associated anogenital cancer. Sampling was conducted from a patient who underwent chemoradiotherapy. The CDR3 region is CASSAYYTF. The CDR3 region has the DNA TGTGCCAGTAGTGCCTACTACACCTTC.